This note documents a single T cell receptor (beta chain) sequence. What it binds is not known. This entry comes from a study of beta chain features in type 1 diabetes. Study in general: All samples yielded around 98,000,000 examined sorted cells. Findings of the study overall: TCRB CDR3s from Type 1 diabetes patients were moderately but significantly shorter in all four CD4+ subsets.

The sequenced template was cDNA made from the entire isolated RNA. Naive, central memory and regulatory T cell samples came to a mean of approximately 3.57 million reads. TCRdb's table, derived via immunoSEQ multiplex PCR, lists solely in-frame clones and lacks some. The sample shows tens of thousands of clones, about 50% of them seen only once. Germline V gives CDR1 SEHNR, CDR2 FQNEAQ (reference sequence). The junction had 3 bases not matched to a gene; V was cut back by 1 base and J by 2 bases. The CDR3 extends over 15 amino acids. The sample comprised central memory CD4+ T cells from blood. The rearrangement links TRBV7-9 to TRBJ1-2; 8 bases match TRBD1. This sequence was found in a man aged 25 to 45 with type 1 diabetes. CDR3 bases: TGTGCCAGCAGCTTAGGACAGGGGCTAAACTATGGCTACACCTTC. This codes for CASSLGQGLNYGYTF.